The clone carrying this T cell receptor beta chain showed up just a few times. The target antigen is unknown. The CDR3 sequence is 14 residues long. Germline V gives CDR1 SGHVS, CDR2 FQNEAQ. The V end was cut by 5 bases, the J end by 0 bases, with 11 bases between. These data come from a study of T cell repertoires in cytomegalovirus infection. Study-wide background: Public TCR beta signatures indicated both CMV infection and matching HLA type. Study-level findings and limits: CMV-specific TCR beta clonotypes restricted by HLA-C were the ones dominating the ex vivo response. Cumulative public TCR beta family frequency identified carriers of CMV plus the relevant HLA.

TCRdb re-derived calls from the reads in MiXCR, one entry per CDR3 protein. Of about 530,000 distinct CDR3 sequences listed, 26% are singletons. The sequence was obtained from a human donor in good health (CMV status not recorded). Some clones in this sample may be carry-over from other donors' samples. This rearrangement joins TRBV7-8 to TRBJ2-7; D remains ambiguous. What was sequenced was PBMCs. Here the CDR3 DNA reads TGTGCCAGCAGCATTGAGAGGTTCTCCTACGAGCAGTACTTC. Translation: CASSIERFSYEQYF.